The 23 T cell receptor beta chains below all came from one sample that was sequenced in a study of cytomegalovirus exposure and HLA in healthy donors. PCR involved 60 Vbeta and 13 Jbeta primers. Clones were read by immunoSEQ multiplex PCR, and TCRdb kept only the in-frame ones, dropping some. The listing records tens of thousands of clones. Sequenced input: PBMCs. These receptors were taken from a man aged 18 to 30 in good health and CMV-seropositive.

The chain carries TRBV5-1 and TRBJ2-7; unclear D gene. The V gene lost 0 bases and the J gene lost 6 bases, with 7 bases spanning the gap. CDR1 is SGHRS, CDR2 YFSETQ, per germline. The CDR3 runs to 12 residues. Here the CDR3 DNA reads TGCGCCAGCAGCTTGGGGGCTGGCGAGCAGTACTTC. It yields the protein CASSLGAGEQYF.

V gene TRBV19 combines with J gene TRBJ1-2; TRBD1 aligns across 8 bases. The germline V gene encodes CDR1 LNHDA and CDR2 SQIVND (reference sequence). The CDR3 has 13 residues. The ends lost 8 bases at V and 8 bases at J; junction bases unmatched: 10. CDR3 bases: TGTGCCAGTGGACAGGGAGGAAGAGGAGGCTACACCTTC. Translated, it gives CASGQGGRGGYTF.

The rearrangement uses TRBV7-2 and TRBJ1-1; D unclear. V gave up 0 bases and J gave up 1 base, with 9 bases separating them. Germline V gene sequence: CDR1 SGHTA, CDR2 FQGNSA. CDR3 size: 15 residues. CDR3 in DNA: TGTGCCAGCAGCTTAGCGGGAGGTGAGAACACTGAAGCTTTCTTT. Translation: CASSLAGGENTEAFF.

The chain uses TRBV20-1 and TRBJ2-2; D gene ambiguous. The CDR3 runs to 11 residues. Germline V gives CDR1 DFQATT, CDR2 SNEGSKA (reference sequence). V was clipped by 5 bases and J by 5 bases, with 6 bases between them. The CDR3 DNA reads TGCAGTGCTCCCAGTACCGGGGAGCTGTTTTTT. Protein sequence: CSAPSTGELFF.

The chain recombines TRBV7-3 with TRBJ1-2; tentative D call: TRBD1 (6 bases). V dropped 5 bases and J dropped 6 bases, with 25 bases sitting between them. CDR1 is SGHTA, CDR2 FQGTGA, per germline. The CDR3 totals 17 residues. The CDR3 loop is CASSLTGGRTDKNGYTF. DNA of the CDR3: TGTGCCAGCAGCCTTACGGGAGGCCGGACAGATAAGAATGGCTACACCTTC.

The CDR3 here is CASSYGARAWGETQYF. The CDR3 nucleotides read TGTGCCAGTTCCTACGGCGCCAGGGCTTGGGGAGAGACCCAGTACTTC. This sequence joins TRBV19 and TRBJ2-5; D is perhaps TRBD1 (5 bases). Germline V gene data show CDR1 as LNHDA and CDR2 as SQIVND (reference sequence). Between the trimmed V and J ends, which lost 8 bases and 4 bases, there was a span of 23 bases. The CDR3 contains 16 residues.

The chain recombines TRBV5-1 with TRBJ2-1, with unresolved D. With 6 bases removed from V and 0 bases from J, the gap between germline ends came to 16 bases. The CDR3 spans 16 residues. Germline assignment: CDR1 SGHRS and CDR2 YFSETQ. CDR3 DNA: TGCGCCAGCACCTCGAGCCTTTCTAGCTCCTACAATGAGCAGTTCTTC. It translates to CASTSSLSSSYNEQFF. The complete variable domain, with remaining parts taken from reference TRBV5-1 and TRBJ2-1, reads KAGVTQTPRYLIKTRGQQVTLSCSPISGHRSVSWYQQTPGQGLQFLFEYFSETQRNKGNFPGRFSGRQFSNSRSEMNVSTLELGDSALYLCASTSSLSSSYNEQFFGPGTRLTVL.

The chain couples TRBV19 to TRBJ2-7, with 7 positions matching TRBD1. The J segment lost 2 bases and the V segment lost 4 bases, leaving 11 bases of the junction unmatched. The CDR3 runs to 16 residues. The germline V gene has CDR1 LNHDA and CDR2 SQIVND (reference sequence). The CDR3 loop is CASSKSNSGTAYEQYF. The CDR3 DNA sequence: TGTGCCAGTAGTAAGTCAAATTCCGGGACAGCCTACGAGCAGTACTTC. Combining the CDR3 with reference TRBV19 and TRBJ2-7 gives the whole variable domain DGGITQSPKYLFRKEGQNVTLSCEQNLNHDAMYWYRQDPGQGLRLIYYSQIVNDFQKGDIAEGYSVSREKKESFPLTVTSAQKNPTAFYLCASSKSNSGTAYEQYFGPGTRLTVT.

This chain joins TRBV4-1 and TRBJ2-1; a weak D match, TRBD2 (5 bases). Germline assignment: CDR1 MGHRA and CDR2 YSYEKL. The CDR3 consists of 13 residues. V gave up 3 bases and J gave up 7 bases, with 10 bases separating them. The CDR3 region is CASSQRTGNEQFF. The CDR3 region has the DNA TGCGCCAGCAGCCAGCGGACGGGAAATGAGCAGTTCTTC.

V gene TRBV6-1 combines with J gene TRBJ1-2; D gene unclear. Germline CDR1 is MNHNS and CDR2 is SASEGT. The CDR3 consists of 15 residues. The ends were cut back, 1 base at V and 0 bases at J, with 9 bases in the middle. This chain's CDR3 is CASSEEAAANYGYTF. The CDR3 DNA reads as TGTGCCAGCAGTGAAGAGGCGGCAGCTAACTATGGCTACACCTTC.

The chain combines TRBV2 with TRBJ2-7, with 7 bases matching TRBD2. Trimming took 6 bases from V and 0 from J; bases not matched to a gene: 5. Germline CDR1 and CDR2: SNHLY and FYNNEI. The CDR3 totals 14 residues. The CDR3 loop reads CASSERGSSYEQYF. CDR3 nucleotides: TGTGCCAGCAGCGAGCGGGGCAGCTCCTACGAGCAGTACTTC.

The chain recombines TRBV5-1 with TRBJ2-5; D unresolved. The CDR3 extends over 12 amino acids. V was pared by 4 bases and J by 5 bases, with 9 bases between. Looked up from germline, CDR1 is SGHRS and CDR2 is YFSETQ. This chain's CDR3 is CASSEPQETQYF. As DNA, the CDR3 is TGCGCCAGCAGCGAACCCCAGGAGACCCAGTACTTC.

J is TRBJ2-5 and V is TRBV9; TRBD2 agrees at 7 bases. There are 15 residues in the CDR3. With V trimmed by 0 bases and J by 4 bases, 6 bases remained unmatched. Germline lookup yields CDR1 SGDLS and CDR2 YYNGEE. The CDR3 reads CASSVGAGNGETQYF. CDR3 in DNA: TGTGCCAGCAGCGTAGGAGCGGGGAATGGAGAGACCCAGTACTTC.

This chain connects TRBV21-1 to TRBJ2-3; the D call TRBD2 from the table was never checked on the DNA. TRBV21-1 is shown as a pseudogene. This CDR3 comprises 14 residues. The CDR3 sequence is CASSKGARGDTQYF. DNA of the CDR3: TGTGCCAGCAGCAAAGGGGCCCGGGGGGATACGCAGTATTTT.

The chain employs TRBV4-1 and TRBJ1-2; D gene uncertain. CDR1 is MGHRA and CDR2 is YSYEKL in the germline V gene. The CDR3 totals 15 residues. V shed 0 bases and J shed 4 bases, with 12 bases lying between them. CDR3 DNA sequence: TGCGCCAGCAGCCAAGAGCGGGGAGGTGGCTATGGCTACACCTTC. Its translation: CASSQERGGGYGYTF.

J is TRBJ2-2 and V is TRBV5-1, with D perhaps matching TRBD2 (6 bases). With 2 bases removed from V and 3 bases from J, the gap between germline ends came to 11 bases. This CDR3 has 15 amino acids. Germline V gives CDR1 SGHRS, CDR2 YFSETQ. CDR3 region: CASSFRDFHTGELFF. Written as DNA, the CDR3 is TGCGCCAGCAGCTTCCGGGACTTTCACACCGGGGAGCTGTTTTTT.

In nucleotides, the CDR3 is TGTGCCAGCTCACCACGACCGGGACAGGGGGGTTCTAATTCACCCCTCCACTTT. This encodes CASSPRPGQGGSNSPLHF. The chain carries TRBV18 and TRBJ1-6; 11 positions agree with TRBD1. The CDR3 contains 18 residues. CDR1 and CDR2 (germline): KGHSH, LQKENI. With V trimmed by 1 base and J by 6 bases, 8 bases remained unmatched.

This chain joins TRBV6-5 and TRBJ1-2; D ambiguous. The V gene lost 4 bases and the J gene lost 6 bases, with 12 bases spanning the gap. This CDR3 comprises 13 residues. Germline V gene data show CDR1 as MNHEY and CDR2 as SVGAGI. In DNA form, the CDR3 reads TGTGCCAGCAGTTTCGGGGTAGGAGATGGCTACACCTTC. Translating gives CASSFGVGDGYTF.

The V and J genes are TRBV29-1 and TRBJ1-5; 7 nucleotides agree with TRBD1. With V trimmed by 7 bases and J by 5 bases, 14 bases remained unmatched. Germline loops: CDR1 SQVTM, CDR2 ANQGSEA. This CDR3 has 15 amino acids. DNA of the CDR3: TGCAGCGATTTACAGGGGACACGGTCGGATCAGCCCCAGCATTTT. Residues: CSDLQGTRSDQPQHF.

The chain joins TRBV27 to TRBJ2-3; D is unclear. The germline CDR1 and CDR2 sequences are MNHEY and SMNVEV (reference sequence). This CDR3 is 16 amino acids long. Between the trimmed V and J ends, which lost 6 bases and 0 bases, there was a span of 16 bases. The CDR3 nucleotides are TGTGCCAGCAGCCAAGTGGCACCTCAGAGCACAGATACGCAGTATTTT. The encoded protein is CASSQVAPQSTDTQYF.

The J gene is TRBJ2-7, the V gene TRBV28; maybe TRBD2 (5 bases). The CDR3 totals 15 residues. V lost 3 bases, J lost 0 bases, and 12 bases lay in between. Germline assignment: CDR1 MDHEN and CDR2 SYDVKM. In DNA form, the CDR3 reads TGTGCCAGCAGTTTCCGAGAGGGCCTCTCCTACGAGCAGTACTTC. Translating gives CASSFREGLSYEQYF.

V usage is TRBV7-9 and J usage is TRBJ2-5, with D unresolved. The ends were cut back, 3 bases at V and 4 bases at J, with 12 bases in the middle. Germline CDR1 is SEHNR and CDR2 is FQNEAQ (reference sequence). There are 14 residues in the CDR3. CDR3 amino acids: CASSFPSQRETQYF. CDR3 bases: TGTGCCAGCAGCTTCCCGTCCCAGCGAGAGACCCAGTACTTC.

The J gene is TRBJ2-6, the V gene TRBV19; D uncertain. Germline V lookup: CDR1 LNHDA, CDR2 SQIVND (reference sequence). The germline V and J ends were trimmed by 5 bases and 0 bases, with 5 bases remaining between them. The CDR3 covers 14 residues. CDR3 amino acids: CASSFSSGANVLTF. The DNA of the CDR3 is TGTGCCAGTAGTTTCAGCTCTGGGGCCAACGTCCTGACTTTC. The complete variable domain, with remaining parts taken from reference TRBV19 and TRBJ2-6, reads DGGITQSPKYLFRKEGQNVTLSCEQNLNHDAMYWYRQDPGQGLRLIYYSQIVNDFQKGDIAEGYSVSREKKESFPLTVTSAQKNPTAFYLCASSFSSGANVLTFGAGSRLTVL.